The 29 T cell receptor beta chains reported below all come from one sample, sequenced in a study of cytomegalovirus exposure and HLA in healthy donors. Both 60 Vbeta primers and 13 Jbeta primers went into the PCR. Assay used: immunoSEQ multiplex PCR; TCRdb lists only in-frame clones, some missing. The sample has under 100,000 clones; less than 85% are singletons. Sequences were obtained from PBMCs. The receptor set was obtained from a human donor in good health.

The V call is TRBV19, the J call TRBJ2-5, with 8 bases identical to TRBD2. The V segment lost 5 bases and the J segment 5 bases; nucleotides outside the gene matches: 13. The CDR3 consists of 16 residues. The germline CDR1 and CDR2 sequences are LNHDA and SQIVND (reference sequence). The CDR3: CASSFGTGGRRETQYF. The CDR3 DNA reads TGTGCCAGTAGTTTCGGAACGGGGGGGCGTAGGGAGACCCAGTACTTC.

This clone was picked up a small number of times. The V gene is TRBV27, the J gene TRBJ1-2, with TRBD1 identical over 11 bases. The germline V gene has CDR1 MNHEY and CDR2 SMNVEV (reference sequence). The CDR3 consists of 17 residues. Trimming cost V 1 base and J 4 bases; bases outside gene matches: 8. CDR3 sequence reads: CASSLFSGQGEAYGYTF. The CDR3 nucleotides are TGTGCCAGCAGTTTATTCTCGGGACAGGGGGAGGCCTATGGCTACACCTTC.

The rearrangement uses TRBV6-1 and TRBJ1-1; the D gene is possibly TRBD1 (6 bases). The CDR3 is made up of 14 amino acids. With 1 base removed from V and 1 base from J, the gap between germline ends came to 7 bases. Germline V lookup: CDR1 MNHNS, CDR2 SASEGT. The CDR3 region has the DNA TGTGCCAGCAGTGAAGTGACAGGGAACACTGAAGCTTTCTTT. Translation gives CASSEVTGNTEAFF.

This sequence joins TRBV18 and TRBJ2-3, with 9 bases lining up with TRBD2. CDR3 length: 16 residues. The V gene end was trimmed by 5 bases and the J gene end by 0 bases; junction bases not matched to a gene: 6. In germline, CDR1 is KGHSH, CDR2 LQKENI. The DNA for the CDR3 is TGTGCCAGCTCATCCGTAGCGGGGGCTAGCACAGATACGCAGTATTTT. It yields the protein CASSSVAGASTDTQYF.

The chain employs TRBV4-3 and TRBJ1-2; the D is unclear. Germline-derived CDR1 and CDR2 are LGHNA and YSLEER. With 0 bases removed from V and 3 bases from J, the gap between germline ends came to 11 bases. CDR3 length: 15 residues. Here the CDR3 reads CASSQDPDTDYGYTF. The CDR3 nucleotides read TGCGCCAGCAGCCAAGATCCAGACACGGACTATGGCTACACCTTC.

This rearrangement joins TRBV10-3 to TRBJ1-1, with D possibly TRBD1 on 6 matching bases. Trimming cost V 6 bases and J 1 base, with 9 bases left between them. Germline V lookup: CDR1 ENHRY, CDR2 SYGVKD. The CDR3 totals 13 residues. CDR3 nucleotides: TGTGCCATCAGGACGACAGGGAACACTGAAGCTTTCTTT. This sequence encodes CAIRTTGNTEAFF.

This clone was counted only a few times. The gene calls are TRBV6-4 and TRBJ1-5, with TRBD1 as a possible D gene (6 bases). V lost 5 bases and J 6 bases, leaving 17 bases between the germline ends. CDR1 is MRHNA and CDR2 is SNTAGT in the germline V gene. CDR3 length: 15 amino acids. The CDR3 loop reads CASSPQAGASQPQHF. The CDR3 DNA follows: TGTGCCAGCAGTCCCCAGGCAGGGGCGAGTCAGCCCCAGCATTTT.

J is TRBJ2-4 and V is TRBV5-4; 11 nucleotides match TRBD2. The junction had 3 bases not matched to a gene; V was cut back by 4 bases and J by 0 bases. The CDR3 contains 16 residues. CDR1 and CDR2 from the germline V gene are SGHNT and YYREEE (reference sequence). Written as DNA, the CDR3 is TGTGCCAGCAGCAAGACTAGCGGGGTAGCCAAAAACATTCAGTACTTC. Translated: CASSKTSGVAKNIQYF.

CDR3 DNA: TGTGCCAGCAGCGACAGACGCACAGATACGCAGTATTTT. It specifies CASSDRRTDTQYF. The chain carries TRBV9 and TRBJ2-3; D ambiguous. The CDR3 contains 13 residues. Germline V lookup: CDR1 SGDLS, CDR2 YYNGEE. Trimming left V 3 bases short and J 1 base short, with 6 bases between. The variable domain in full, completed from reference TRBV9 and TRBJ2-3, reads DSGVTQTPKHLITATGQRVTLRCSPRSGDLSVYWYQQSLDQGLQFLIQYYNGEERAKGNILERFSAQQFPDLHSELNLSSLELGDSALYFCASSDRRTDTQYFGPGTRLTVL.

The chain combines TRBV9 with TRBJ2-7; TRBD1 agrees at 8 bases. Germline CDR1 reads SGDLS; CDR2 reads YYNGEE. After removal of 0 bases from V and 3 bases from J, the junction contained 2 bases not matched to a gene. The CDR3 totals 14 residues. The DNA of the CDR3 is TGTGCCAGCAGCGTAGCAGGGGGCGGCTACGAGCAGTACTTC. Residues: CASSVAGGGYEQYF.

V and J are TRBV19 and TRBJ1-2; tentatively, D is TRBD1 (6 bases). CDR1 LNHDA and CDR2 SQIVND come from the germline V gene (reference sequence). This CDR3 contains 10 residues. V shed 10 bases and J shed 8 bases, with 11 bases lying between them. The CDR3 nucleotides are TGTGCCACCCGAGACAGGGGCTACACCTTC. Protein sequence: CATRDRGYTF. The full variable domain, completed using reference TRBV19 and TRBJ1-2, is DGGITQSPKYLFRKEGQNVTLSCEQNLNHDAMYWYRQDPGQGLRLIYYSQIVNDFQKGDIAEGYSVSREKKESFPLTVTSAQKNPTAFYLCATRDRGYTFGSGTRLTVV.

This chain connects TRBV6-5 to TRBJ1-5; D may be TRBD1 (5 bases). Germline loops: CDR1 MNHEY, CDR2 SVGAGI. The CDR3 consists of 14 residues. Trimming left V 5 bases short and J 4 bases short, with 12 bases between. CDR3 sequence (DNA): TGTGCCAGCAGTCTTGGAGCAGGGAATCAGCCCCAGCATTTT. Translating gives CASSLGAGNQPQHF.

The V call is TRBV2, the J call TRBJ2-6; possible D gene TRBD1, 6 bases. V was clipped by 6 bases and J by 2 bases, with 14 bases between them. The germline V gene encodes CDR1 SNHLY and CDR2 FYNNEI. This CDR3 region has 16 residues. The CDR3 DNA reads as TGTGCCAGCAGAAGGACAGAAACCCCTGGGGCCAACGTCCTGACTTTC. This translates into CASRRTETPGANVLTF.

This clone was picked up one time. The chain joins TRBV7-9 to TRBJ2-7; a weak D match, TRBD1 (5 bases). The CDR3 spans 14 residues. Trimming took off 2 bases at V and 2 bases at J, with 10 bases between the two ends. Per germline, CDR1 SEHNR and CDR2 FQNEAQ (reference sequence). This CDR3 reads CASSLQDKTYEQYF. The CDR3 DNA reads TGTGCCAGCAGCTTACAGGACAAGACCTACGAGCAGTACTTC. Full variable domain (remainder filled in from reference TRBV7-9 and TRBJ2-7): DTGVSQNPRHKITKRGQNVTFRCDPISEHNRLYWYRQTLGQGPEFLTYFQNEAQLEKSRLLSDRFSAERPKGSFSTLEIQRTEQGDSAMYLCASSLQDKTYEQYFGPGTRLTVT.

This clone appeared once. CDR3 loop: CASSLPGAGGGYTF. The CDR3 DNA follows: TGTGCCAGCAGCTTACCTGGGGCAGGGGGAGGCTACACCTTC. The chain combines TRBV11-2 with TRBJ1-2; 7 bases map to TRBD1. Per germline, CDR1 SGHAT and CDR2 FQNNGV. This CDR3 comprises 14 residues. V shed 2 bases and J 8 bases; nucleotides not matched to a gene: 8.

This clone has a count of ten or more. The rearrangement joins TRBV5-8 to TRBJ1-1; TRBD1 is a possible D gene (6 bases). Germline-derived CDR1 and CDR2 are SGHTS and YDEGEE. There are 15 residues in the CDR3. V was cut by 4 bases and J by 0 bases, with 13 bases left in between. The DNA of the CDR3 is TGTGCCAGCAGCCGTAGGGGGGGGATGAACACTGAAGCTTTCTTT. It codes for CASSRRGGMNTEAFF.

The V and J genes are TRBV5-4 and TRBJ2-5; D is ambiguous. V gave up 0 bases and J gave up 2 bases, with 11 bases separating them. CDR3 length: 15 amino acids. CDR1 is SGHNT, CDR2 YYREEE, per germline (reference sequence). CDR3: CASSLGSSGQETQYF. The DNA of the CDR3 is TGTGCCAGCAGCTTGGGTAGTTCAGGACAAGAGACCCAGTACTTC. The whole variable domain, remainder taken from reference TRBV5-4 and TRBJ2-5, is ETGVTQSPTHLIKTRGQQVTLRCSSQSGHNTVSWYQQALGQGPQFIFQYYREEENGRGNFPPRFSGLQFPNYSSELNVNALELDDSALYLCASSLGSSGQETQYFGPGTRLLVL.

The chain combines TRBV9 with TRBJ2-7; 9 bases fit TRBD2. The trim removed 0 bases at V and 5 bases at J, leaving 6 bases unmatched. Germline CDR1 SGDLS, CDR2 YYNGEE. There are 15 residues in the CDR3. The CDR3, as DNA: TGTGCCAGCAGCGTAGATGGGACTAGCAACAACGAGCAGTACTTC. It encodes CASSVDGTSNNEQYF. Full variable domain (outside the CDR3, taken from reference TRBV9 and TRBJ2-7): DSGVTQTPKHLITATGQRVTLRCSPRSGDLSVYWYQQSLDQGLQFLIQYYNGEERAKGNILERFSAQQFPDLHSELNLSSLELGDSALYFCASSVDGTSNNEQYFGPGTRLTVT.

The V call is TRBV5-6, the J call TRBJ1-2; D remains unclear. Trimming stripped 2 bases from V and 2 bases from J, with 7 bases between. The length of the CDR3 is 13 residues. Germline CDR1 is SGHDT and CDR2 is YYEEEE. The CDR3 spells CASSLPGNYGYTF. The CDR3 bases are TGTGCCAGCAGCTTACCGGGGAACTATGGCTACACCTTC.

V is TRBV7-9 and J is TRBJ2-7; 9 nucleotides match TRBD1. Germline values: CDR1 SEHNR, CDR2 FQNEAQ (reference sequence). The CDR3 is made up of 15 amino acids. V trimming: 5 bases; J trimming: 5 bases; junction bases outside the gene matches: 10. The CDR3 region is CASSPTRDRVNEQYF. DNA of the CDR3: TGTGCCAGCAGCCCCACGAGGGACAGGGTAAACGAGCAGTACTTC.

V and J are TRBV15 and TRBJ1-5, with D unclear. The germline V and J ends were trimmed by 0 bases and 6 bases, with 6 bases remaining between them. There are 13 residues in the CDR3. Germline V gene sequence: CDR1 LNHNV, CDR2 YYDKDF (reference sequence). The CDR3 sequence is CATSRDPSQPQHF. CDR3 nucleotide sequence: TGTGCCACCAGCAGAGACCCATCTCAGCCCCAGCATTTT.

The rearrangement joins TRBV25-1 to TRBJ2-7; 7 positions agree with TRBD2. V shed 3 bases and J 6 bases; nucleotides not matched to a gene: 5. Germline CDR1 is MGHDK and CDR2 is SYGVNS. The CDR3 spans 13 residues. This CDR3 is CASSDPPGGEQYF. CDR3 in DNA: TGTGCCAGCAGTGATCCGCCGGGGGGCGAGCAGTACTTC.

The table lists this clone with a count of one. This chain links TRBV29-1 with TRBJ2-3; 7 nucleotides align to TRBD1. V lost 2 bases to trimming and J lost 5 bases; unmatched junction nucleotides: 16. CDR3 size: 17 residues. From germline, CDR1 is SQVTM and CDR2 ANQGSEA. Here the CDR3 reads CSVESVWTGRQEDTQYF. CDR3 coding DNA: TGCAGCGTTGAAAGTGTCTGGACAGGCCGGCAAGAAGATACGCAGTATTTT.

The V and J genes are TRBV12-5 and TRBJ2-1, with 11 bases matching TRBD2. This CDR3 has 15 residues. The J segment lost 7 bases and the V segment lost 1 base, leaving 3 bases of the junction unmatched. Germline V gene lookup returns CDR1 LGHNT and CDR2 FRNRAP. CDR3 coding DNA: TGTGCTAGTGGTTTGGGACTAGCGGGGTTAAATGAGCAGTTCTTC. This sequence encodes CASGLGLAGLNEQFF.

This clone has more than one count but fewer than ten. The CDR3 DNA reads as TGCGCCAGCAGCTTGGGAGGGACTCCCACCGGGGAGCTGTTTTTT. As protein: CASSLGGTPTGELFF. The rearrangement joins TRBV5-1 to TRBJ2-2; TRBD2 might be the D (6 bases). Trimming cost V 0 bases and J 4 bases, with 10 bases left between them. CDR1 is SGHRS and CDR2 is YFSETQ in the germline V gene. The CDR3 runs 15 residues.

This chain joins TRBV15 and TRBJ2-2; 7 bases match TRBD1. CDR3 length: 16 amino acids. Germline V gene data show CDR1 as LNHNV and CDR2 as YYDKDF (reference sequence). V shed 6 bases, J shed 3 bases, and the junction held 10 bases outside the gene matches. The CDR3 DNA reads TGTGCCACCAGTCTGAGGGGGCCCATTGACACCGGGGAGCTGTTTTTT. Amino acids: CATSLRGPIDTGELFF.

This rearrangement joins TRBV28 to TRBJ2-3; TRBD2 aligns across 14 bases. CDR3 length: 17 amino acids. Germline V gene lookup returns CDR1 MDHEN and CDR2 SYDVKM. The trim removed 5 bases at V and 0 bases at J, leaving 4 bases unmatched. The CDR3 protein is CASSPGLAGGSTDTQYF. In DNA form, the CDR3 reads TGTGCCAGCAGTCCTGGACTAGCGGGGGGCAGCACAGATACGCAGTATTTT. Filled out from reference TRBV28 and TRBJ2-3, the complete variable domain reads DVKVTQSSRYLVKRTGEKVFLECVQDMDHENMFWYRQDPGLGLRLIYFSYDVKMKEKGDIPEGYSVSREKKERFSLILESASTNQTSMYLCASSPGLAGGSTDTQYFGPGTRLTVL.

This clone was observed a few times. J is TRBJ1-1 and V is TRBV9, with 8 bases that match TRBD1. The V and J ends lost 4 bases and 3 bases, in that order; junction bases with no gene match: 8. Germline V gives CDR1 SGDLS, CDR2 YYNGEE. The CDR3 runs 15 residues. The CDR3 DNA is TGTGCCAGCAGCTTTGGACAGGGAGACGACACTGAAGCTTTCTTT. This sequence encodes CASSFGQGDDTEAFF.

This clone was recorded once. Written as DNA, the CDR3 is TGTGCCAGTAGTGCCGGGACAACCCTTGGAGATACGCAGTATTTT. Amino acids: CASSAGTTLGDTQYF. This sequence joins TRBV19 and TRBJ2-3; D might be TRBD1 (6 bases). V lost 5 bases and J 5 bases, leaving 17 bases between the germline ends. The CDR3 sequence is 15 residues long. Germline V gene sequence: CDR1 LNHDA, CDR2 SQIVND (reference sequence).